This T cell receptor (beta chain) was sequenced in a study of CD8+ T cells in alopecia areata. About the research overall: Graft recipients were approximately 6-11-week-old female C3H/HeJ mice, and donor skin originated from 6-12-month-old C3H/HeJ mice with spontaneous alopecia.

This clone was seen a few times. Its antigen is currently unknown. Mouse names are used for the genes. Read data end 4 residues before the CDR3 end; the end is taken from the germline J gene. Whole-study results and caveats: More clonal than normal scalp was lesional scalp, particularly alopecia totalis/universalis. In patients, TCRs were shared less clearly than in mice, and HLA may possibly be involved. Alphabeta T cells residing in normal skin are also sequenced in scalp samples.

RNA extraction was followed by reverse transcription into cDNA, which acted as the sequencing template. Clones were read by immunoSEQ multiplex PCR, and TCRdb kept only the in-frame ones, dropping some. This sample comprises over 100,000 clones, none seen once only. Germline assignment: CDR1 NNHDY and CDR2 SYVADS. There are 15 residues in the CDR3. This clonotype originated in a C3H/HeJ mouse with alopecia areata. MHC haplotype: H2-k. The sample comprised lesional skin. V is TRBV13-3 and J is TRBJ2-5; 10 nucleotides line up with TRBD1. CDR3: CASSVEDRGLDTQYF. The CDR3 DNA, read in part, is TGTGCCAGCAGTGTTGAAGACAGGGGGCTGGAC.